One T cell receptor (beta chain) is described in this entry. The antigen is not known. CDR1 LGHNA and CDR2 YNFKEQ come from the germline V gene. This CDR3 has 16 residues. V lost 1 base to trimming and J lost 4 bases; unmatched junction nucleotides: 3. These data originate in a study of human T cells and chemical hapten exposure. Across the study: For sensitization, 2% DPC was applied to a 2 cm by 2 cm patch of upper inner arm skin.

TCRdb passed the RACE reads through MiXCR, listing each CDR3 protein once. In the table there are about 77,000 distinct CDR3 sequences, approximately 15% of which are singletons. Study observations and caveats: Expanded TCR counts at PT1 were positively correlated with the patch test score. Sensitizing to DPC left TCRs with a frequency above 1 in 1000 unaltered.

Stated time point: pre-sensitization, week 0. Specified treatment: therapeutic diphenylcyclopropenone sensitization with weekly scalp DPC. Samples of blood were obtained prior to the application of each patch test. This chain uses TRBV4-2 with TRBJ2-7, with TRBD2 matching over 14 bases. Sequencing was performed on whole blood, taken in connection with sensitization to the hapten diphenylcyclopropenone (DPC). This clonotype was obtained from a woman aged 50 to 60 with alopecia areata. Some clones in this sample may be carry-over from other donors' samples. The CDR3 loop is CASSQARTSGRYEQYF. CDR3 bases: TGTGCCAGCAGCCAAGCCCGGACTAGCGGGAGGTACGAGCAGTACTTC.